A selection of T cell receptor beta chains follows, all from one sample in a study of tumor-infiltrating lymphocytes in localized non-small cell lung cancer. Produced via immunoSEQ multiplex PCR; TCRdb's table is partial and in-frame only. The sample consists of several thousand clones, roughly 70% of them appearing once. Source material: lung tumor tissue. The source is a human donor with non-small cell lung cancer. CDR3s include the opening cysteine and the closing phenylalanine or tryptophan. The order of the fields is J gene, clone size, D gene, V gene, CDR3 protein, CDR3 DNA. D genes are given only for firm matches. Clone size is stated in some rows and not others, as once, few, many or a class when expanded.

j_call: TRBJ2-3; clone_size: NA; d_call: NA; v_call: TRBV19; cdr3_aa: CASSIVGGGTDTQYF; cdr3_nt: TGTGCCAGTAGTATTGTAGGCGGTGGCACAGATACGCAGTATTTT
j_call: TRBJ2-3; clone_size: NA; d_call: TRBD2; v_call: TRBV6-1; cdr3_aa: CASRARDYTDTQYF; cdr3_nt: TGTGCCAGCAGGGCCCGGGACTACACAGATACGCAGTATTTT
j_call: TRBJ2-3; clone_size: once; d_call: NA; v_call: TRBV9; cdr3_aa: CASSVGGGIYSTDTQYF; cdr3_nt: TGTGCCAGCAGCGTAGGCGGGGGCATCTATAGCACAGATACGCAGTATTTT
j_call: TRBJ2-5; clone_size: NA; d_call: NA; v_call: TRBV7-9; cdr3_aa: CASTFYPGETQYF; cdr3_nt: TGTGCCAGCACCTTCTATCCTGGGGAGACCCAGTACTTC
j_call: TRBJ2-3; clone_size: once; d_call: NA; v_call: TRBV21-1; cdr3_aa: CASRSRIAVMQDTQYF; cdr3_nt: TGTGCCAGCAGAAGCCGAATAGCAGTCATGCAAGATACGCAGTATTTT
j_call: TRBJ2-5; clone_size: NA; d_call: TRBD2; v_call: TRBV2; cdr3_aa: CASSEGGLAGSRGETQYF; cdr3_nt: TGTGCCAGCAGTGAGGGTGGGTTAGCGGGGTCCCGGGGAGAGACCCAGTACTTC
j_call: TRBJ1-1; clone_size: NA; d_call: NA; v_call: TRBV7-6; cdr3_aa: CASSPPRGGLVNTEAFF; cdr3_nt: TGTGCCAGCAGCCCACCCCGGGGCGGACTCGTGAACACTGAAGCTTTCTTT
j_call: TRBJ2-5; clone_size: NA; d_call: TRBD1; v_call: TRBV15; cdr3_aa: CATSPGTGQETQYF; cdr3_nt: TGTGCCACCAGCCCCGGGACAGGCCAAGAGACCCAGTACTTC
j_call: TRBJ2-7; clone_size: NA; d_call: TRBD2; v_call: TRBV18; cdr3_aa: CASSPIAGTNEQYF; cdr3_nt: TGTGCCAGCTCACCTATAGCGGGGACTAACGAGCAGTACTTC
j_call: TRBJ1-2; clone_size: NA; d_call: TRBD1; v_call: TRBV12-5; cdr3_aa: CASGLGQGVNYGYTF; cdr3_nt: TGTGCTAGTGGTTTGGGACAGGGAGTTAATTATGGCTACACCTTC
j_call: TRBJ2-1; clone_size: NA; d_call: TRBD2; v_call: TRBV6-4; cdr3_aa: CASSEVAGSYNEQFF; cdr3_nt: TGTGCCAGCAGTGAGGTAGCGGGGTCCTACAATGAGCAGTTCTTC
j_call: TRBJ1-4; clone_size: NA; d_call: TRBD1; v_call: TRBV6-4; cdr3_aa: CASGRTGIGIYEKLFF; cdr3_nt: TGTGCCAGCGGAAGGACAGGGATTGGCATCTATGAAAAACTGTTTTTT
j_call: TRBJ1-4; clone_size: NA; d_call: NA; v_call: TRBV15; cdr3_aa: CATSSVGTPTNEKLFF; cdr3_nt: TGTGCCACCAGCAGTGTAGGGACTCCAACTAATGAAAAACTGTTTTTT
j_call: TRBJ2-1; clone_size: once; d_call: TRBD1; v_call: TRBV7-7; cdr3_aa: CASSLRQGASYNEQFF; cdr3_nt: TGTGCCAGCAGCCTAAGACAGGGTGCCTCCTACAATGAGCAGTTCTTC
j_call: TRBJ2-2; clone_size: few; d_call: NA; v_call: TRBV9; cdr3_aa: CASSVEGRSKAGELFF; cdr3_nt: TGTGCCAGCAGCGTAGAGGGCAGATCGAAGGCCGGGGAGCTGTTTTTT
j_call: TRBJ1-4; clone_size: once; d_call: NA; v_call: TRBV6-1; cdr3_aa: CASRLSQGDEKLFF; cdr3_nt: TGTGCCAGCAGGCTGTCACAGGGCGATGAAAAACTGTTTTTT
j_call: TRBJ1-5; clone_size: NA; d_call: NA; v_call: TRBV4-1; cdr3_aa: CASSQVAANQPQHF; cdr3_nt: TGCGCCAGCAGCCAAGTGGCAGCCAATCAGCCCCAGCATTTT
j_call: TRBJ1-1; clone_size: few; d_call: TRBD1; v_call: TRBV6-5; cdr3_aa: CASSYSGQGTTEAFF; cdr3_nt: TGTGCCAGCAGTTACTCGGGACAGGGAACCACTGAAGCTTTCTTT
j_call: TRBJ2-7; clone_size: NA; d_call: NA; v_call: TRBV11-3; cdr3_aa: CASSLSSSYEQYF; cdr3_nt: TGTGCCAGCAGCTTGTCTAGCTCCTACGAGCAGTACTTC
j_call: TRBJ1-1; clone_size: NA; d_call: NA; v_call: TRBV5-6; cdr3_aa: CASSLGVGNTEAFF; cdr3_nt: TGTGCCAGCAGCTTAGGAGTAGGGAACACTGAAGCTTTCTTT
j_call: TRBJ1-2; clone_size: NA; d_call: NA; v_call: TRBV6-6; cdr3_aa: CASSILNNYGYTF; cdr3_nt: TGTGCCAGCAGTATCCTAAATAACTATGGCTACACCTTC
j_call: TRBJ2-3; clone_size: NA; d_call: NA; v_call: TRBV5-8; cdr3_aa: CASSFTPTSTDTQYF; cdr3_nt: TGTGCCAGCAGCTTCACTCCTACTAGCACAGATACGCAGTATTTT
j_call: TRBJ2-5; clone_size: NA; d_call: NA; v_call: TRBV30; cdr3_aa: CAWSKREETQYF; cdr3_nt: TGTGCCTGGAGTAAGAGGGAAGAGACCCAGTACTTC
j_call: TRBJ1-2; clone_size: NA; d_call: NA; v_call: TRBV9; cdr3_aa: CASSASGSINYGYTF; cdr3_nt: TGTGCCAGCAGCGCTTCGGGATCTATTAACTATGGCTACACCTTC
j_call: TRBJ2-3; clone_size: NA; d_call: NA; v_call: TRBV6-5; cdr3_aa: CASSYGDTQYF; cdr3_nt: TGTGCCAGCAGTTACGGTGATACGCAGTATTTT
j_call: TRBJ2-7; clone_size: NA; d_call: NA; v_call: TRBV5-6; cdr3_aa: CASSSYTSSYEQYF; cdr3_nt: TGTGCCAGCAGCTCCTACACGAGCTCCTACGAGCAGTACTTC
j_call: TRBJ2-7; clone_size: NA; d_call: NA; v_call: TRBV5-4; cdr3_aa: CASSLFSQGGEQYF; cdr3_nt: TGTGCCAGCAGCTTGTTTAGCCAGGGTGGCGAGCAGTACTTC
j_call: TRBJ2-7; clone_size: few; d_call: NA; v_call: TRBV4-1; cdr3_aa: CASSQDRAGEQYF; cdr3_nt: TGCGCCAGCAGCCAAGATAGGGCCGGCGAGCAGTACTTC
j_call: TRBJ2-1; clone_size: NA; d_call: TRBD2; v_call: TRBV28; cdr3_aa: CASSPAGGPENEQFF; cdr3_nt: TGTGCCAGCAGCCCAGCGGGGGGGCCGGAGAATGAGCAGTTCTTC
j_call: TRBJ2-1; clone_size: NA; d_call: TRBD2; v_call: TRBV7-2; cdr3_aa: CASSLGGSSGYNEQFF; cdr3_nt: TGTGCCAGCAGCTTAGGGGGGTCTAGCGGATACAATGAGCAGTTCTTC
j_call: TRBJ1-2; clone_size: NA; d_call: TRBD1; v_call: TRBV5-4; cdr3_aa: CASSPDWDSYGYTF; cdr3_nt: TGTGCCAGCAGCCCCGACTGGGACAGCTATGGCTACACCTTC
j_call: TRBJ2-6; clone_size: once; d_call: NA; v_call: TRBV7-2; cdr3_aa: CASSLKVSGANVLTF; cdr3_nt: TGTGCCAGCAGCTTAAAGGTGTCAGGGGCCAACGTCCTGACTTTC
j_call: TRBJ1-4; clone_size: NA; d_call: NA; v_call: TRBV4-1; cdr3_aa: CASSPSGRDEKLFF; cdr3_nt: TGCGCCAGCAGCCCCTCAGGTAGGGATGAAAAACTGTTTTTT
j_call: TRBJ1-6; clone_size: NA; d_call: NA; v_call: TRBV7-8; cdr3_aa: CASSLVGGLNSPLHF; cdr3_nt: TGTGCCAGCAGCTTAGTTGGGGGCTTGAATTCACCCCTCCACTTT
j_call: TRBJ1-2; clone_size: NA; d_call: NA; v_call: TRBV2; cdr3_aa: CASSEGPIARGNYGYTF; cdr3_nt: TGTGCCAGCAGTGAGGGCCCTATTGCCAGGGGAAACTATGGCTACACCTTC
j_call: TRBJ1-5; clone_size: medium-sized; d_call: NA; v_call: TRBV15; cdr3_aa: CATSRGGRYQPQHF; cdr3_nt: TGTGCCACCAGCAGAGGGGGTCGTTATCAGCCCCAGCATTTT
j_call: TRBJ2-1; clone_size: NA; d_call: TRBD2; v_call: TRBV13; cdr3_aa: CASSSNPTSGGAYNEQFF; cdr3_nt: TGTGCCAGCAGCTCCAACCCGACTAGCGGGGGGGCCTACAATGAGCAGTTCTTC
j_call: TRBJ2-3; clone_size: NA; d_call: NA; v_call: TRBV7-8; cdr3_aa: CASSLSHLLTDTQYF; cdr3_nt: TGTGCCAGCAGCCTCAGCCACCTGTTAACAGATACGCAGTATTTT
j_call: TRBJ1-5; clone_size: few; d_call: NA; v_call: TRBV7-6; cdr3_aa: CASSLGSYNQPQHF; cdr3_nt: TGTGCCAGCAGCTTAGGGTCCTACAATCAGCCCCAGCATTTT
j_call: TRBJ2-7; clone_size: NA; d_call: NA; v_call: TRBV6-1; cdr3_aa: CASSEPRARVSSYEQYF; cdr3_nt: TGTGCCAGCAGTGAACCCAGGGCGAGAGTAAGCTCCTACGAGCAGTACTTC
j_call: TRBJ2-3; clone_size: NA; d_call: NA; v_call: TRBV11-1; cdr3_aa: CASSFGAPSTDTQYF; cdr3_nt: TGTGCCAGCAGCTTCGGGGCCCCCAGCACAGATACGCAGTATTTT
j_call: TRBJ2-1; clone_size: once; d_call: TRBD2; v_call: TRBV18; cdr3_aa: CASSPSAGGPSYNEQFF; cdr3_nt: TGTGCCAGCTCACCTTCGGCGGGGGGGCCTTCTTACAATGAGCAGTTCTTC
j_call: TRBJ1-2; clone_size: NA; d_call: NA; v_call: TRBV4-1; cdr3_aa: CASSQARTEPGGYTF; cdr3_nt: TGCGCCAGCAGCCAAGCTCGGACAGAACCAGGTGGCTACACCTTC
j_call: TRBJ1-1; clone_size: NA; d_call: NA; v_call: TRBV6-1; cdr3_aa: CASSSDRQTEAFF; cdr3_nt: TGTGCCAGCAGTTCAGACAGGCAAACTGAAGCTTTCTTT
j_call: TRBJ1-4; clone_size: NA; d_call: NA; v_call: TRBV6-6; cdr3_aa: CASKTGATNEKLFF; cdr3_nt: TGTGCCAGCAAGACCGGGGCAACTAATGAAAAACTGTTTTTT